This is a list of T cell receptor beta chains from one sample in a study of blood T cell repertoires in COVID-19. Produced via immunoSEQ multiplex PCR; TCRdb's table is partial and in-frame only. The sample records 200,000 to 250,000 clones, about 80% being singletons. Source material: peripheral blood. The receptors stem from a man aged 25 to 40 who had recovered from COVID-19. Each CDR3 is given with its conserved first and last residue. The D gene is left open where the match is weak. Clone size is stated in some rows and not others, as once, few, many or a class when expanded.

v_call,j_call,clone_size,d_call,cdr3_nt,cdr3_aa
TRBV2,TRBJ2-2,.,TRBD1,TGTGCCAGCAAGCTCGGACAGGGGGCTTATACCGGGGAGCTGTTTTTT,CASKLGQGAYTGELFF
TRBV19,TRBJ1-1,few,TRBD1,TGTGCCAGTACCCCGGGACAGCAGAACACTGAAGCTTTCTTT,CASTPGQQNTEAFF
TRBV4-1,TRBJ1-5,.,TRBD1,TGCGCCAGCAGCAAAACAGGGGGGATTTTGCCCCAGCATTTT,CASSKTGGILPQHF
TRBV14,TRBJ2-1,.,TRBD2,TGTGCCAGCAGCCGGGGACTAGCGGGGGGGCTGGGGCACAATGAGCAGTTCTTC,CASSRGLAGGLGHNEQFF
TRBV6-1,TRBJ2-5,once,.,TGTGCCAGCAGTGAGGGGCAGCAAGAGACCCAGTACTTC,CASSEGQQETQYF
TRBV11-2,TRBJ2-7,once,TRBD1,TGTGCCAGCAGCCCTCGACAGGGGGGCTACGAGCAGTACTTC,CASSPRQGGYEQYF
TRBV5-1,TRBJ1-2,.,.,TGCGCCAGCAGCTTGAAATTAACAGGATGGGATGGCTACACCTTC,CASSLKLTGWDGYTF
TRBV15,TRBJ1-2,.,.,TGTGCCACCAGCAGAGATCTGCAGGGGCTGAGTTATGGCTACACCTTC,CATSRDLQGLSYGYTF
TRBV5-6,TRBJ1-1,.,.,TGTGCCAGCAGCTTGGCGCGGAACACTGAAGCTTTCTTT,CASSLARNTEAFF
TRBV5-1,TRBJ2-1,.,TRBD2,TGCGCCAGCAGCGCGGGGAGGGCCGTTGGTAATGAGCAGTTCTTC,CASSAGRAVGNEQFF
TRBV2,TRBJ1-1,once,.,TGTGCCAGCAGGGAAGACAGCTCTTCCGACACTGAAGCTTTCTTT,CASREDSSSDTEAFF
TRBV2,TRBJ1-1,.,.,TGTGCCAGCAGTGCGGCCGGGAGGATCACTGAAGCTTTCTTT,CASSAAGRITEAFF
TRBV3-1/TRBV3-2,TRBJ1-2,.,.,TGTGCCAGCAGCCGCGGGGATGGCTACACCTTC,CASSRGDGYTF
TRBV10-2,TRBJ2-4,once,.,TGCGCCAGCAGTGAGAGCTACAGAGAAAACATTCAGTACTTC,CASSESYRENIQYF
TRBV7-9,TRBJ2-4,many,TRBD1,TGTGCCAGCAGCTCCCGGGACAGAAACATTCAGTACTTC,CASSSRDRNIQYF
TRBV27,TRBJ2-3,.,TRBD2,TGTGCCAGCTGCAGCGGGGTCACAGATACGCAGTATTTT,CASCSGVTDTQYF
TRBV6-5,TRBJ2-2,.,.,TGTGCCAGCAGTAAGACACTTAACACCGGGGAGCTGTTTTTT,CASSKTLNTGELFF
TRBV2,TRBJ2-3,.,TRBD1,TGTGCCAGCAGGGGGACAGCCCCGCAGTATTTT,CASRGTAPQYF
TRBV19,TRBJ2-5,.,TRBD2,TGTGCCAGTATGGTAGCGGGGGGTTCTCAAGAGACCCAGTACTTC,CASMVAGGSQETQYF
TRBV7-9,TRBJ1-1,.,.,TGTGCCAGCAGCCGTATCAACGGTGAAGCTTTCTTT,CASSRINGEAFF
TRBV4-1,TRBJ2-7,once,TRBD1,TGCGCCAGCAGCCAAGGGGCAGGGGGCCTCTCCTACGAGCAGTACTTC,CASSQGAGGLSYEQYF
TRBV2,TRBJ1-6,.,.,TGTGCCAGCGGAGGGCAGGGACCCCTCCACTTT,CASGGQGPLHF
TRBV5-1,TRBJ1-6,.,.,TGCGCCAGCAGCCCCGGGACACTGACTAATTCACCCCTCCACTTT,CASSPGTLTNSPLHF
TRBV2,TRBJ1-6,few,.,TGTGCCAGCAGGGACAGCTCCTATAATTCACCCCTCCACTTT,CASRDSSYNSPLHF
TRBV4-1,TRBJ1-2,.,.,TGCGCCAGCAGCCAAGAGGAGGGAGGCTACACCTTC,CASSQEEGGYTF
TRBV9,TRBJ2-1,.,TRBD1,TGTGCCAGCAGCGTTGGGGACAGCTCCTACAATGAGCAGTTCTTC,CASSVGDSSYNEQFF
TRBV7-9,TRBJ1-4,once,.,TGTGCCAGCAGCTTAATCGACATTGAGAATGAAAAACTGTTTTTT,CASSLIDIENEKLFF
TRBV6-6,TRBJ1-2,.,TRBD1,TGTGCCGTAGGGACGGGACAGAGCTATGGCTACACCTTC,CAVGTGQSYGYTF
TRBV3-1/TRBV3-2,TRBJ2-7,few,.,TGTGCCAGCAGCCAAACAGGCGAGCAGTACTTC,CASSQTGEQYF
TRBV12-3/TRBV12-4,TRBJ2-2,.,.,TGTGCCAGCAGTTTAGGACAGACCGGGGAGCTGTTTTTT,CASSLGQTGELFF